The source of this T cell receptor beta chain is a study of OX40 agonist ivuxolimab in advanced cancers. A note on the overall study: Ivuxolimab was a fully human IgG2 agonistic monoclonal antibody targeting the costimulatory receptor OX40 (CD134). Of the roughly 52 dose-escalation patients, hepatocellular carcinoma was present in about 20, melanoma in roughly 15, renal cell carcinoma in 9 and head and neck cancer in 9. Intravenous ivuxolimab was administered to patients every 2 weeks at six dose levels: 0.01, 0.1, 0.3, 1.5, 3 and 10 mg/kg. In the dose-escalation cohort, 70% to 85% of patients were male, and the mean age was approximately 60 years, with a range of 23 to 79. The paper reports the monotherapy dose-escalation portion (N = 52 patients) of the phase I ivuxolimab trial. Partial responses occurred in three dose-escalation patients, of whom one had hepatocellular carcinoma and two had cutaneous melanoma. Prior anti-PD-1, anti-PD-L1 or anti-CTLA-4 therapy was permitted, and approximately 41% of dose-escalation patients had received checkpoint inhibitors. Peripheral TCRbeta sequencing was intended to test whether TCR sequence diversity was altered and clonal T-cell expansion was caused by ivuxolimab.

For sequencing of the TCRbeta CDR3 region, genomic DNA was extracted from the sorted cells. The immunoSEQ Assay was used to sequence the TCRbeta CDR3 regions. This is the immuneACCESS table as TCRdb keeps it, with only in-frame sequences that have V and J called. A part of the clones is gone; compared with another copy, unresolved V genes explain less than half, and the rest is unexplained. The sample table shows just under 75,000 clones, and 90% to 95% are seen once. Together, the top ten hold more than 0.4% of the sample. CDR1 SNHLY and CDR2 FYNNEI were looked up in the germline V gene. The V end loses 2 bases and the J end loses 8 bases, and a stretch of 15 bases separates them. Taken from cysteine to phenylalanine, the CDR3 has 15 residues. Of the read, only the CDR3 DNA is kept; its 45 bases are in frame from base 1. General findings and caveats noted by the study authors: Which antigens the clonally expanded peripheral T cells were specific for was not determined. After ivuxolimab, expanded clones were on average more numerous among CD8+ T cells than among CD4+ T cells. Clonal expansion of both CD4+ and CD8+ blood T cells was observed from baseline to week 6 at doses 0.1 to 3.0 mg/kg. In partial responders in the 0.1-3.0 mg/kg groups, normalized peripheral clonal expansion was found to be among the lowest, especially among CD8+ T cells. Low levels of normalized T-cell clonal expansion were also seen in some nonresponding patients.

This clone was observed a single time. Its antigen is not yet known. No much larger clone is present one base from it, and per-base qualities are unavailable. The trial excluded patients who had a history of autoimmune disease or were on systemic immunosuppression. Peripheral blood for TCR sequencing was collected from all dose cohorts at baseline, on cycle 4 day 1, and on cycle 7 day 1. Samples came from an open-label, multicenter, first-in-human phase I dose-escalation trial of ivuxolimab. Adults with locally advanced or metastatic head and neck squamous cell, hepatocellular, melanoma or renal cell carcinoma were enrolled in the trial. Before TCR sequencing, CD4+ and CD8+ T cells were separately sorted from peripheral blood.

The receptor was derived from an adult with an advanced solid tumor such as melanoma, head and neck, liver or kidney cancer. Source: CD4+ or CD8+ T cells sorted from blood, taken in a trial of the OX40 agonist ivuxolimab. The rearrangement combines TRBV2 with TRBJ1-4; no D segment can be confidently identified. The CDR3 is CASSERRAEDEKLFF. DNA sequence: TGTGCCAGCAGTGAAAGGAGGGCAGAGGACGAAAAACTGTTTTTT.